This T cell receptor (beta chain) emerged from a study of OX40 agonist ivuxolimab in advanced cancers. This clone was observed a single time. The CDR3 has 15 amino acids. The germline V and J ends were trimmed by 4 bases and 0 bases, with 13 bases remaining between them. Germline values: CDR1 SGDLS, CDR2 YYNGEE. Sequenced by immunoSEQ multiplex PCR; TCRdb stores in-frame clones only, minus some. Among about 40,000 clones listed, roughly 78% were seen once. The TCR was taken from an adult with an advanced solid tumor such as melanoma, head and neck, liver or kidney cancer. The material was CD4+ or CD8+ T cells sorted from blood, obtained in a trial of the OX40 agonist ivuxolimab. The chain links TRBV9 to TRBJ1-1, with D uncertain. For the CDR3, the DNA is TGTGCCAGCAGCCCCCGGAGCAATTTGAACACTGAAGCTTTCTTT. It translates to CASSPRSNLNTEAFF.